The source of this T cell receptor (beta chain) is a study of beta chain features in type 1 diabetes (dated by TCRdb to 2017 to 2018). Some background on the complete study: Mean age, gender distribution, total cell number and subset yield did not differ between patients and healthy donors. Regulatory and stem cell-like memory subsets were obtained from only 8 patients and roughly 8 healthy donors, while naive and central memory subsets were obtained from all 30 or so donors. A total of about 100 million sorted cells were examined across all samples, and RNA yield correlated strongly with the number of cells per subset. In the study, TCRB repertoires of sorted circulating CD4+ T cell subsets from recently diagnosed type 1 diabetes patients were compared with those of matched healthy donors.

The entire isolated RNA was reverse transcribed using the High Capacity cDNA Reverse Transcription Kit, and thus expressed TCRB transcripts were sequenced. Deep immunoSEQ sequencing was applied to naive, central memory and regulatory T cell samples, giving an average of roughly 3.5 million total reads per sample. Sorted cells were lysed in RLT buffer, and RNA was extracted using DNase-treated RNeasy Micro or Mini kits according to cell number. To prevent cross-contamination, each cell subset was processed individually, whereas patient and healthy donor samples were processed jointly. The immunoSEQ multiplex PCR was used to amplify TCRB sequences from cDNA, yielding 87-bp fragments that span the CDR3 region. Amplicons were sequenced on the Illumina HiSeq platform. From the authors' description of their analysis: PCR bias was corrected computationally using synthetic template baselines, and reads within Hamming distance 2 were collapsed, with unmergeable singletons discarded. By aligning reads against IMGT, V, D and J genes, CDR3 length, and insertions or deletions at six rearrangement sites were assigned. Within each subset, clonotype counts were normalized to sorted cell number, and only after that were true diversity and Gini coefficients computed with the tcR R package. The overlap coefficient, calculated on TCRB nucleotide sequences, was used to measure repertoire sharing. As a proxy for the pre-selection repertoire, out-of-frame TCRB sequences from naive cells were analyzed. TCRdb stores this immuneACCESS table with in-frame sequences only. Part of the clones is absent; in the studies checked, under half of the shortfall reflects unresolved V genes, and no reason is known for the rest. Clone size and the V and J calls come from that table; the DNA yielded D and trimming. This sample comprises 200,000 to 250,000 clones, around 10% of them detected only once. Just under 0.035% of the sample is held by the ten biggest clonotypes.

Findings and caveats that apply to the study as a whole: PCR might favor shorter templates, but patient and control samples were amplified and corrected together, so any skew would affect both groups equally. At VDJ recombination sites, type 1 diabetes patients had fewer insertions and more deleted nucleotides, which implies abnormalities in thymic rearrangement. Naive, central memory and regulatory TCRB repertoires appeared to be more similar among patients than among healthy donors. Type 1 diabetes patients showed a moderate but significant shortening of TCRB CDR3 length in all four CD4+ subsets. Sequencing cDNA rather than genomic DNA could over-represent highly expressing activated cells, although activation and CD3 levels did not differ between groups. Only small numbers of individuals were included in the HLA sub-analyses, which left unresolved whether HLA type had any influence on TCRB rearrangement.

Worth noting for this clone: Its antigen is currently not known. No base quality values were provided; no much bigger clone lies one nucleotide off.

Each donor gave one peripheral blood draw, approximately 110 mL on average, collected into heparinised tubes. A BD FACSAria II and a panel including CD45RO, CCR7, CD25, CD127, CD95 and CD27 were used to sort naive, central memory, regulatory and stem cell-like memory CD4+ T cells. All sorted populations exceeded 95% purity. PBMCs were isolated right away by Lymphoprep density gradient centrifugation and were stained directly, without culture. So that batch effects would be minimized, each experiment stained and sorted samples in pairs, pairing one healthy donor with one patient. Trimming accounts for 5 bases at V and 5 bases at J, while the number of junction bases matched to no gene is 8. Its CDR3 holds 14 amino acids, cysteine through phenylalanine. The only DNA kept is the CDR3, 42 bases in frame from the first base. CDR1 is given as MNHNS and CDR2 as SASEGT, both from the germline V gene.

The sequenced sample was naive CD4+ T cells from blood. In the paper's terms, the cell subset or site label means: true naive CD4+ T cells. The V and J segments used are TRBV6-1 and TRBJ1-1, with 7 central nucleotides matching TRBD1. The sequence was obtained from a woman aged 18-29 years in good health. The DNA sequence is given as TGTGCCAGCAGTCTGGCAGGGGGAGGAACTGAAGCTTTCTTT. Its translation reads: CASSLAGGGTEAFF.